A single sample gave rise to the 27 T cell receptor beta chains below, sequenced in a study of blood T cell repertoires in COVID-19. The method was immunoSEQ multiplex PCR; TCRdb's version includes in-frame clones alone and lacks a portion of them. Among roughly 55,000 clones, around 79% were seen once, and the ten largest hold 3.2%. Sample: peripheral blood. All receptors derive from a man aged 55 to 70 with acute or convalescent COVID-19.

The chain employs TRBV10-3 and TRBJ1-1; D not resolved. CDR3 length: 16 amino acids. Germline V CDR1 and CDR2: ENHRY, SYGVKD. The V gene lost 11 bases and the J gene lost 1 base, with 23 bases spanning the gap. The CDR3 is CASAGPLSGSNTEAFF. The CDR3 coding sequence is TGTGCCTCGGCCGGCCCCCTTTCGGGTTCGAACACTGAAGCTTTCTTT.

V is TRBV6-6 and J is TRBJ1-1, with TRBD1 matching over 10 bases. The V and J ends lost 6 bases and 6 bases, in that order; junction bases with no gene match: 4. The CDR3 length is 13 residues. From germline, CDR1 is MNHNY and CDR2 SVGAGI (reference sequence). In nucleotides, the CDR3 is TGTGCCAGCAGACTGGGACAGGGGTCTGAAGCTTTCTTT. It encodes CASRLGQGSEAFF.

This chain connects TRBV6-5 to TRBJ2-3; TRBD1 matches at 9 bases. The CDR3 length is 15 residues. J lost 3 bases, V lost 3 bases, and 4 bases had no gene match. CDR1 MNHEY and CDR2 SVGAGI come from the germline V gene. The CDR3 is CASSYRQGGTDTQYF. The DNA for the CDR3 is TGTGCCAGCAGTTATCGACAGGGGGGGACAGATACGCAGTATTTT.

The V gene is TRBV29-1, the J gene TRBJ2-7; no clear D gene. CDR1 is SQVTM and CDR2 is ANQGSEA in the germline V gene. V lost 7 bases, J lost 0 bases, and 7 bases lay in between. The CDR3 totals 11 residues. The CDR3 sequence: CSAMSSYEQYF. CDR3 bases: TGCAGCGCGATGAGCTCCTACGAGCAGTACTTC.

The chain recombines TRBV4-1 with TRBJ1-3; D gene unclear. This CDR3 has 15 amino acids. Germline V lookup: CDR1 MGHRA, CDR2 YSYEKL. V was clipped by 2 bases and J by 0 bases, with 8 bases between them. CDR3 sequence: CASSQFSNSGNTIYF. Written as DNA, the CDR3 is TGCGCCAGCAGCCAATTTAGTAACTCTGGAAACACCATATATTTT.

This clone was seen more than once but under ten times. The chain carries TRBV19 and TRBJ1-5, with TRBD1 matching 7 bases. The germline V gene has CDR1 LNHDA and CDR2 SQIVND (reference sequence). CDR3 length equals 14 residues. V lost 6 bases to trimming and J lost 7 bases; unmatched junction nucleotides: 9. For the CDR3, the DNA is TGTGCCAGTAGCACGACAGGGAGAAGACAGCCCCAGCATTTT. The encoded protein is CASSTTGRRQPQHF.

This clone showed up just once. The chain links TRBV2 to TRBJ1-2, with D uncertain. The CDR3 spans 14 residues. Trimming cost V 3 bases and J 4 bases, with 12 bases left between them. The germline V gene encodes CDR1 SNHLY and CDR2 FYNNEI. The CDR3: CASSDPERSYGYTF. DNA for the CDR3: TGTGCCAGCAGTGACCCAGAACGATCCTATGGCTACACCTTC.

This clone showed up just a few times. This chain connects TRBV19 to TRBJ1-5, with TRBD1 matching 8 bases. V was pared by 5 bases and J by 2 bases, with 5 bases of the junction left unmatched. The germline gives CDR1 LNHDA, CDR2 SQIVND (reference sequence). The CDR3 extends over 15 amino acids. The CDR3 DNA is TGTGCCAGTAGTCCCTGGGGACAGGGCAATCAGCCCCAGCATTTT. Amino acids: CASSPWGQGNQPQHF.

This sequence joins TRBV7-9 and TRBJ2-2, with TRBD2 as a possible D gene (7 bases). V lost 5 bases, J lost 4 bases, and 14 bases lay in between. The CDR3 consists of 15 residues. CDR1 and CDR2 from the germline V gene are SEHNR and FQNEAQ (reference sequence). In nucleotides, the CDR3 is TGTGCCAGCAGCCTAAATCGGGGGGCCACCGGGGAGCTGTTTTTT. It specifies CASSLNRGATGELFF. Full variable domain (missing parts from reference TRBV7-9 and TRBJ2-2): DTGVSQNPRHKITKRGQNVTFRCDPISEHNRLYWYRQTLGQGPEFLTYFQNEAQLEKSRLLSDRFSAERPKGSFSTLEIQRTEQGDSAMYLCASSLNRGATGELFFGEGSRLTVL.

In the case of this clone: A read error may produce the germline difference seen at one junction end. The CDR3 coding sequence is TGCGCCAACAGCTTCACTGTTACGAACACTGAAGCTTTCTTT. It is translated as CANSFTVTNTEAFF. This chain joins TRBV5-1 and TRBJ1-1; D is unclear. The CDR3 spans 14 residues. The germline CDR1 and CDR2 sequences are SGHRS and YFSETQ.

The genes are TRBV7-8 and TRBJ2-5; possibly TRBD1 for D (5 bases). The CDR3 is 15 residues long. Germline V gene lookup returns CDR1 SGHVS and CDR2 FQNEAQ. Trimming cost V 2 bases and J 5 bases, with 15 bases left between them. The CDR3 reads CASSLQTGPGETQYF. The CDR3 DNA sequence: TGTGCCAGCAGCTTACAAACAGGCCCCGGGGAGACCCAGTACTTC.

This clone appeared a single time. The J gene is TRBJ2-1, the V gene TRBV28; 8 bases match TRBD1. Germline-derived CDR1 and CDR2 are MDHEN and SYDVKM. The junction had 13 bases not matched to a gene; V was cut back by 5 bases and J by 7 bases. This CDR3 comprises 16 residues. The CDR3 DNA is TGTGCCAGCAGTCTTATACAGGGGGGCCGTTGGAATGAGCAGTTCTTC. Translation gives CASSLIQGGRWNEQFF.

J is TRBJ1-2 and V is TRBV5-1; D gene ambiguous. CDR1 SGHRS and CDR2 YFSETQ come from the germline V gene. The ends were cut back, 1 base at V and 4 bases at J, with 11 bases in the middle. The CDR3 is made up of 14 amino acids. The CDR3 loop reads CASSLSASGYGYTF. CDR3 coding DNA: TGCGCCAGCAGCTTGTCTGCGTCGGGCTATGGCTACACCTTC.

The chain has TRBV10-3 and TRBJ2-3; D is uncertain. Germline values: CDR1 ENHRY, CDR2 SYGVKD. The CDR3 has 11 amino acids. V was trimmed by 6 bases and J by 4 bases, leaving 5 bases between them. In DNA form, the CDR3 reads TGTGCCATCAGGGGCGCAGATACGCAGTATTTT. Translating gives CAIRGADTQYF.

This chain's CDR3 is CASSPIGGGPSYNEQFF. In DNA, the CDR3 is TGTGCCAGCAGCCCTATAGGGGGGGGACCCTCCTACAATGAGCAGTTCTTC. The chain couples TRBV28 to TRBJ2-1; possibly TRBD2 for D (7 bases). The V gene's germline CDR1 is MDHEN and CDR2 SYDVKM. The CDR3 sequence is 17 residues long. The V gene lost 6 bases and the J gene lost 0 bases, with 18 bases spanning the gap.

Worth noting for this clone: Additional DNA sequences in this sample encode the identical CDR3. This chain links TRBV27 with TRBJ1-1; D gene uncertain. Germline V gene data show CDR1 as MNHEY and CDR2 as SMNVEV (reference sequence). Trimming pared 5 bases from V and 4 bases from J, leaving 8 bases between. The CDR3 consists of 12 residues. The CDR3 region has the DNA TGTGCCAGCAGTCAGGTGGGCACTGAAGCTTTCTTT. The encoded protein is CASSQVGTEAFF.

The chain couples TRBV28 to TRBJ1-2, with D unresolved. CDR3 length equals 12 residues. Germline assignment: CDR1 MDHEN and CDR2 SYDVKM. Trimming stripped 10 bases from V and 1 base from J, with 10 bases between. CDR3 coding DNA: TGTGCCACCTTCGGGGTTAACTATGGCTACACCTTC. As protein: CATFGVNYGYTF.

The rearrangement uses TRBV9 and TRBJ2-1; 7 bases are shared with TRBD2. The CDR3 runs to 15 residues. Unmatched junction bases numbered 5, after V lost 2 bases and J lost 3 bases. The germline V gene has CDR1 SGDLS and CDR2 YYNGEE. Written as DNA, the CDR3 is TGTGCCAGCAGCGTTAGCGGGTCCCTCTACAATGAGCAGTTCTTC. Its translation is CASSVSGSLYNEQFF.

The V call is TRBV2, the J call TRBJ2-1; 10 positions agree with TRBD2. There are 14 residues in the CDR3. Germline trimming cut 6 bases from V and 9 bases from J; bases unmatched to any gene: 8. Germline V gene sequence: CDR1 SNHLY, CDR2 FYNNEI. CDR3 loop: CASSSSGGAGEQFF. In nucleotides, the CDR3 is TGTGCCAGCAGCTCCAGCGGGGGGGCCGGTGAGCAGTTCTTC.

The table lists this clone with a few counts. This rearrangement joins TRBV4-2 to TRBJ1-2; D is perhaps TRBD1 (6 bases). Germline lookup yields CDR1 LGHNA and CDR2 YNFKEQ. This CDR3 has 20 residues. The V gene lost 0 bases and the J gene lost 1 base, with 24 bases spanning the gap. The CDR3 here is CASSQDRVPRTDNLNYGYTF. CDR3 in DNA: TGTGCCAGCAGCCAAGATCGGGTACCGCGGACAGACAACCTTAACTATGGCTACACCTTC.

This clone appeared once. The chain joins TRBV24-1 to TRBJ1-5; 11 nucleotides match TRBD1. CDR1 and CDR2 (germline): KGHDR, SFDVKD. This CDR3 has 18 residues. Losses at the gene ends were 2 bases for V and 7 bases for J; bases not matched to a gene: 12. The chain's CDR3 is CATSDSGTGGIGGQPQHF. For the CDR3, the DNA is TGTGCCACCAGTGATTCCGGGACAGGGGGAATCGGGGGCCAGCCCCAGCATTTT.

This clone has a handful of counts. J is TRBJ2-5 and V is TRBV5-1; 10 bases are a match to TRBD2. Trimming removed 3 bases from V and 2 bases from J; junction bases left unmatched: 7. CDR1 and CDR2 (germline): SGHRS, YFSETQ. The CDR3 is 16 amino acids. The CDR3 coding sequence is TGCGCCAGCAGCTGGGCCCTGACTAGCGGGCAAGAGACCCAGTACTTC. It encodes CASSWALTSGQETQYF.

This clone was observed a few times. This chain links TRBV7-2 with TRBJ2-5; 14 bases fit TRBD2. Germline trimming cut 5 bases from V and 6 bases from J; bases unmatched to any gene: 5. The CDR3 consists of 15 residues. CDR1 SGHTA and CDR2 FQGNSA come from the germline V gene. CDR3 amino acids: CASSPRTSGGKTQYF. CDR3 bases: TGTGCCAGCAGCCCCAGGACTAGCGGGGGGAAGACCCAGTACTTC. Full variable domain (rest looked up from reference TRBV7-2 and TRBJ2-5): GAGVSQSPSNKVTEKGKDVELRCDPISGHTALYWYRQSLGQGLEFLIYFQGNSAPDKSGLPSDRFSAERTGGSVSTLTIQRTQQEDSAVYLCASSPRTSGGKTQYFGPGTRLLVL.

The CDR3 spells CASTKAGDTEAFF. As DNA, the CDR3 is TGTGCCAGCACCAAGGCAGGGGACACTGAAGCTTTCTTT. The genes are TRBV2 and TRBJ1-1; weak D call: TRBD1 (6 bases). Germline CDR1 SNHLY, CDR2 FYNNEI. The CDR3 totals 13 residues. The V gene lost 7 bases and the J gene lost 3 bases, with 12 bases spanning the gap.

In nucleotides, the CDR3 is TGTGCCAGCGGGCATACTGAAGCTTTCTTT. Translated: CASGHTEAFF. The chain couples TRBV7-9 to TRBJ1-1; D gene unclear. CDR1 is SEHNR, CDR2 FQNEAQ, per germline (reference sequence). This CDR3 has 10 amino acids. V was pared by 8 bases and J by 5 bases, with 6 bases between.

The CDR3 DNA sequence: TGTGCCAGCCAGCGGAAGGGTGGAGCCAAAAACATTCAGTACTTC. Translation: CASQRKGGAKNIQYF. This chain joins TRBV5-6 and TRBJ2-4, with a tentative D call TRBD2 (5 bases). This CDR3 is 15 amino acids long. The germline V and J ends were trimmed by 7 bases and 0 bases, with 14 bases remaining between them. Germline V gene data show CDR1 as SGHDT and CDR2 as YYEEEE.

A few counts support this clone. This chain links TRBV6-5 with TRBJ1-2, with 7 bases matching TRBD1. V dropped 6 bases and J dropped 8; count of bases not matched to a gene: 9. CDR1 and CDR2 (germline): MNHEY, SVGAGI. The CDR3 totals 13 residues. The CDR3 DNA reads TGTGCCAGCAGCGCAACCACAGGGGAAGGCTACACCTTC. It yields the protein CASSATTGEGYTF.